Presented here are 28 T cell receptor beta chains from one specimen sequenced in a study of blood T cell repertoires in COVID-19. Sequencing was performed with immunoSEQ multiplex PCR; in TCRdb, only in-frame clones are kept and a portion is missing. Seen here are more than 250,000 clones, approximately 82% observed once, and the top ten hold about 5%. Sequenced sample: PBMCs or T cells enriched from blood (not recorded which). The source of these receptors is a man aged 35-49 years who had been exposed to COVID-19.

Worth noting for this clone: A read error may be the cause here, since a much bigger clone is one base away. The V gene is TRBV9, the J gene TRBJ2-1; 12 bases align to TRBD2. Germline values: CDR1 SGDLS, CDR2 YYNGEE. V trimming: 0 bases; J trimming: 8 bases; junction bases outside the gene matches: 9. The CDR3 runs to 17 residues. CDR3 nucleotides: TGTGCCAGCAGCGTAGTGACTAGCGGGGGATTGGGACATGAGCAGTTCTTC. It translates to CASSVVTSGGLGHEQFF.

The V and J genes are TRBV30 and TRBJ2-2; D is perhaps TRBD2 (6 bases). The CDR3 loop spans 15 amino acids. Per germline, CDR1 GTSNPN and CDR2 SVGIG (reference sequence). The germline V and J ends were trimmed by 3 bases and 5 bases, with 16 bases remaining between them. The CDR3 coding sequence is TGTGCCTGGAGCGGCGGGGACTTGGGGACCGGGGAGCTGTTTTTT. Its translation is CAWSGGDLGTGELFF.

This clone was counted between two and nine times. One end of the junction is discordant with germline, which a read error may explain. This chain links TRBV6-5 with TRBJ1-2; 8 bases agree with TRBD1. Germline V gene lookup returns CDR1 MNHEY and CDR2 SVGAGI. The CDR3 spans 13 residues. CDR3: CASSYSRGHGYTF. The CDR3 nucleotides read TGTGCCAGCAGCTACTCCAGGGGGCATGGCTACACCTTC.

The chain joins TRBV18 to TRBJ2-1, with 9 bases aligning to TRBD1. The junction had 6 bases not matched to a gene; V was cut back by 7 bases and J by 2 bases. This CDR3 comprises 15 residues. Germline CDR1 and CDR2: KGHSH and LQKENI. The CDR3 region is CASLTGTGTYNEQFF. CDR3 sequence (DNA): TGTGCCAGCTTAACCGGGACAGGGACCTACAATGAGCAGTTCTTC.

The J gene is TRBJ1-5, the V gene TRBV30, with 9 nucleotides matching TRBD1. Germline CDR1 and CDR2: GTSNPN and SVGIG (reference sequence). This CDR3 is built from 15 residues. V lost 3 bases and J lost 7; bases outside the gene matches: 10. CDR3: CAWSGWDRVGQPQHF. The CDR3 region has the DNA TGTGCCTGGAGCGGCTGGGACAGGGTCGGGCAGCCCCAGCATTTT. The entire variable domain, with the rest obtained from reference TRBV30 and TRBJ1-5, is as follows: SQTIHQWPATLVQPVGSPLSLECTVEGTSNPNLYWYRQAAGRGLQLLFYSVGIGQISSEVPQNLSASRPQDRQFILSSKKLLLSDSGFYLCAWSGWDRVGQPQHFGDGTRLSIL.

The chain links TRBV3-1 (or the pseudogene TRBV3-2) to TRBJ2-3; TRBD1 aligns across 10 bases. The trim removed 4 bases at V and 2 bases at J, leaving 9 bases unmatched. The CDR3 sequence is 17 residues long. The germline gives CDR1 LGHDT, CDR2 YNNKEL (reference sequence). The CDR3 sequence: CASSPSLGQGPTDTQYF. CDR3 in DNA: TGTGCCAGCAGCCCAAGCCTGGGACAGGGGCCCACAGATACGCAGTATTTT.

The CDR3 DNA sequence: TGTGCCAGCAGGGATACAGGGCGGACTGAAGCTTTCTTT. Residues: CASRDTGRTEAFF. The chain is built from TRBV12-3 or TRBV12-4 and TRBJ1-1; possible D gene TRBD1, 6 bases. V was clipped by 6 bases and J by 5 bases, with 13 bases between them. The CDR3 runs 13 residues.

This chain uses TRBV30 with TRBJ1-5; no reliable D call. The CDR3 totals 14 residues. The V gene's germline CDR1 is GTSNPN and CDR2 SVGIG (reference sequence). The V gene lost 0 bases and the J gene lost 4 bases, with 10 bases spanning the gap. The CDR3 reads CAWSVWAGNQPQHF. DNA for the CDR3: TGTGCCTGGAGTGTATGGGCAGGAAATCAGCCCCAGCATTTT.

CDR3: CAISAGTYEQYF. The CDR3 region has the DNA TGTGCCATCAGTGCCGGGACCTACGAGCAGTACTTC. The chain employs TRBV10-3 and TRBJ2-7, with D possibly being TRBD2 (5 bases). The CDR3 is made up of 12 amino acids. In germline, CDR1 is ENHRY, CDR2 SYGVKD. Trimming left V 4 bases short and J 2 bases short, with 6 bases between.

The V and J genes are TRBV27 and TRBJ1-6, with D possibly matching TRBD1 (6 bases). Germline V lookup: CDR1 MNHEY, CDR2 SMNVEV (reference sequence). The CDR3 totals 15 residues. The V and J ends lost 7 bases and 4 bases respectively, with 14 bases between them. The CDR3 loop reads CASMSPTGYNSPLHF. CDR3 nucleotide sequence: TGTGCCAGCATGTCCCCGACAGGTTATAATTCACCCCTCCACTTT.

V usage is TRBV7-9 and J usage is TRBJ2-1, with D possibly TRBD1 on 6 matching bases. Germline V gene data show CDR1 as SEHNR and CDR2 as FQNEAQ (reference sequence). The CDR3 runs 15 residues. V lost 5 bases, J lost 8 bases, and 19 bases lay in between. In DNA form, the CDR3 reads TGTGCCAGCAGCCCCGCGCCCAGGGGTTCGGATGAGCAGTTCTTC. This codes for CASSPAPRGSDEQFF.

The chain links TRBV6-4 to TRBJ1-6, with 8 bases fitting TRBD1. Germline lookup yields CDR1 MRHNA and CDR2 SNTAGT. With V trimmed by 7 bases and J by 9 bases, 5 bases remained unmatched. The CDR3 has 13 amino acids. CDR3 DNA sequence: TGTGCCAGCACGGGACAGGAAGGTTCACCCCTCCACTTT. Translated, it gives CASTGQEGSPLHF.

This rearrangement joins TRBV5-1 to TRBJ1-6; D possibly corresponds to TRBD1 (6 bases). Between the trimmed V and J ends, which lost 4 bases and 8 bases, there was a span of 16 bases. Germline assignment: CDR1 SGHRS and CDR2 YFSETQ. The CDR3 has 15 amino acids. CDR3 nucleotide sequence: TGCGCCAGCAGCATGAGGACAGCTGGGGATTCACCCCTCCACTTT. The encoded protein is CASSMRTAGDSPLHF.

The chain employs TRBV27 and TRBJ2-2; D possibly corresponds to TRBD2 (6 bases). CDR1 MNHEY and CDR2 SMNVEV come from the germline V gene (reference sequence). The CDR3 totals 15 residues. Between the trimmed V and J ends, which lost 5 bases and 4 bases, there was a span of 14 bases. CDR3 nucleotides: TGTGCCAGCAGTCGTTTCGGGGGAGCCACCGGGGAGCTGTTTTTT. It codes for CASSRFGGATGELFF.

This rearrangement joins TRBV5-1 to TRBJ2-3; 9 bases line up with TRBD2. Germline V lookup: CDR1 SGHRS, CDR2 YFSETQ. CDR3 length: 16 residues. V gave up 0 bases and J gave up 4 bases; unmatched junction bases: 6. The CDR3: CASSLGAREGADTQYF. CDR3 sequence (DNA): TGCGCCAGCAGCTTGGGGGCGCGGGAGGGCGCAGATACGCAGTATTTT.

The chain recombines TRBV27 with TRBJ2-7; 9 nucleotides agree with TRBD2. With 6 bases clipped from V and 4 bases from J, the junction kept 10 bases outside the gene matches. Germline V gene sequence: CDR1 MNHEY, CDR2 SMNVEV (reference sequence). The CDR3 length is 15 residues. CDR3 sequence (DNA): TGTGCCAGCAGGATCCATAGCGGGAGTAAGTACGAGCAGTACTTC. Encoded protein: CASRIHSGSKYEQYF.

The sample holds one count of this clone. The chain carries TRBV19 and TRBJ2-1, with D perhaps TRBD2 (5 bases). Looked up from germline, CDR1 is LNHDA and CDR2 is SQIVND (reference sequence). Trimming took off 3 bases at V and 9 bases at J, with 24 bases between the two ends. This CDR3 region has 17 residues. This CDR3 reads CASSIAFAGPGDIEQFF. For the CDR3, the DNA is TGTGCCAGTAGTATTGCATTCGCCGGACCCGGGGATATTGAGCAGTTCTTC.

The CDR3 nucleotides read TGTGCCACCAGCATACGGGTGGACACTGAAGCTTTCTTT. This codes for CATSIRVDTEAFF. This chain uses TRBV15 with TRBJ1-1; D unclear. Germline CDR1 is LNHNV and CDR2 is YYDKDF (reference sequence). With 4 bases removed from V and 3 bases from J, the gap between germline ends came to 9 bases. This CDR3 is 13 amino acids long.

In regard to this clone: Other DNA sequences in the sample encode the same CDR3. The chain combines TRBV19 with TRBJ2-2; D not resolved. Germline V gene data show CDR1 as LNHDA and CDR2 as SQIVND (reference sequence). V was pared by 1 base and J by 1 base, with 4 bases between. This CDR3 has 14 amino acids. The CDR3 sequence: CASSIGQNTGELFF. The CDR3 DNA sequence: TGTGCCAGTAGTATAGGGCAGAACACCGGGGAGCTGTTTTTT.

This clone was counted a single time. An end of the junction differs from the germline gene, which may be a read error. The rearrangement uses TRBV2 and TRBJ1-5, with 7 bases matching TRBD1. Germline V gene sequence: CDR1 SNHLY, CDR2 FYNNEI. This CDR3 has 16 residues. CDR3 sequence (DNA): TGTACCAGCGCAAATTCTAGGGGACAGCAGAATCAGCCCCAGCATTTT. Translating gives CTSANSRGQQNQPQHF.

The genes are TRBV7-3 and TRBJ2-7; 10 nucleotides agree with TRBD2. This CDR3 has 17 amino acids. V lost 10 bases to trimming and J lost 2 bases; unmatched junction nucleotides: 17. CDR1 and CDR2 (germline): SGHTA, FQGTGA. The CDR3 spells CATRVELAGRFPYEQYF. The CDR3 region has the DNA TGTGCCACCCGGGTCGAACTAGCGGGACGTTTTCCCTACGAGCAGTACTTC.

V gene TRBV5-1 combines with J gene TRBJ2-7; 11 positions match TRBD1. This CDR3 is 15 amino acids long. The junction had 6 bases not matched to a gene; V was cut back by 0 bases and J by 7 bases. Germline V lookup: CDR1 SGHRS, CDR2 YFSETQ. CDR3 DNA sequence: TGCGCCAGCAGCTTGGTGGACAGGGGGCTCGAGGAGCAGTACTTC. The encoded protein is CASSLVDRGLEEQYF.

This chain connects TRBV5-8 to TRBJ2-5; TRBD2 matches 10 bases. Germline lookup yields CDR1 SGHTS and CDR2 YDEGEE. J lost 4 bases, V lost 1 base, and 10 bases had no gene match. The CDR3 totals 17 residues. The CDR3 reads CASSLSWATSGLETQYF. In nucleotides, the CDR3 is TGTGCCAGCAGCTTGAGTTGGGCGACTAGCGGGCTAGAGACCCAGTACTTC.

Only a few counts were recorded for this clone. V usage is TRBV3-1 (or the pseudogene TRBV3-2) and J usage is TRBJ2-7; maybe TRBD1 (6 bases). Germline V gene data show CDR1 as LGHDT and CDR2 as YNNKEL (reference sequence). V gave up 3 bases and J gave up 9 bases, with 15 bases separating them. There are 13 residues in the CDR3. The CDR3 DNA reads TGTGCCAGCAGCCAGGGACAAATACGAGCGCAGTACTTC. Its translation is CASSQGQIRAQYF.

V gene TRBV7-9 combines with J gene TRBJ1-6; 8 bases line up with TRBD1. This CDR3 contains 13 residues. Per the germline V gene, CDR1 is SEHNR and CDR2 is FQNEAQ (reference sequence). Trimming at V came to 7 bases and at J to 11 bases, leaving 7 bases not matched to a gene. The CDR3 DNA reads TGTGCCAGCACCGGACAGGGCGCGACACCCCTCCACTTT. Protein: CASTGQGATPLHF.

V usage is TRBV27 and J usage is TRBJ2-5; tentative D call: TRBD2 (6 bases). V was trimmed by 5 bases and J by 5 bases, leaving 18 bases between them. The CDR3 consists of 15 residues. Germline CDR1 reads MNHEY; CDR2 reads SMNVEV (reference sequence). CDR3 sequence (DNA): TGTGCCAGCAGTCCCCCCGGGACCCGGGGGGAGACCCAGTACTTC. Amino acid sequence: CASSPPGTRGETQYF.

CDR3 DNA: TGTGCCAGCAGCTTAGCGTCTAACAATCAGCCCCAGCATTTT. Its protein is CASSLASNNQPQHF. The chain recombines TRBV7-9 with TRBJ1-5, with no clear D. Trimming cost V 0 bases and J 3 bases, with 6 bases left between them. This CDR3 is 14 amino acids long. Germline V lookup: CDR1 SEHNR, CDR2 FQNEAQ (reference sequence).

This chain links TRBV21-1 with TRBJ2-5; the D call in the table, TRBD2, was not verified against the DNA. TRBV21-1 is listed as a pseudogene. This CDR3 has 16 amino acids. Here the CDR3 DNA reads TGTGCCAGCAGCAAAGCAGCGCGGATCTCCCAAGAGACCCAGTACTTC. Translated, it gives CASSKAARISQETQYF.